This T cell receptor beta chain was documented in a study of CXCR3-negative and CXCR3-positive naive CD8 T cells (dated by TCRdb to the late 2010s). In terms of the full investigation: In total, 120 million to 150 million TRB reads were obtained, which works out to roughly 1.5 +/- 0.3 million reads per library. Diversity and physicochemical repertoire analyses were performed on 11 donors pooled from two independent experiments. TRBV-TRBJ cluster analysis included naive subsets from roughly 5 donors and memory cells from 3 donors. Overall study outcomes, separate from this receptor: Because CXCR3 expression was partially decreased after cryopreservation, freshly isolated PBMCs were used for most assays. TRBV-TRBJ usage was similar between naive CXCR3-negative and CXCR3-positive cells from the same donor, while memory cells showed distinct patterns. Surface CD5, linked to self-reactivity in mice, was comparable between naive subsets; TCR interaction strength was therefore also inferred from TRB CDR3 physicochemical properties. Repertoire diversity was comparably high in both naive subsets but much lower in memory CD8+ T cells. TRB CDR3s from CXCR3-positive naive cells showed higher hydrophobicity (lower Kidera factor 4), lower energy, and higher strength and volume indices than CXCR3-negative naive cells.

The CDR3 goes from the cysteine to the phenylalanine over 13 residues. No coding sequence is recorded. The germline V gene gives CDR1 as SQVTM and CDR2 as ANQGSEA. In regard to this clonotype: Its antigen is not yet known.

Sequenced on a NextSeq 550. The Human TCR Profiling Kit (MiLaboratory) was used to make UMI-labeled 5' RACE TRB cDNA libraries. cDNA synthesis used the entire amount of extracted RNA, and PCR amplification then used the entire amount of cDNA produced. Libraries were prepared in parallel with an identical number of PCR cycles. As for the original processing: With a minimum of two reads required per UMI, MIGEC and MiXCR pulled out about 50,000 +/- 10,000 unique UMI-labeled TRB cDNA molecules from each library. On average, approximately 40,000 +/- 10,000 functional in-frame TRB CDR3 nucleotide clonotypes lacking stop codons were found per library. After each sample was downsampled to 5000 UMI-labeled TRB molecules, VDJtools was used to calculate diversity metrics such as normalized Shannon-Wiener and Chao1. For the central five CDR3 residues, VDJtools calculated physicochemical properties weighted by clonotype size, namely interaction energy, strength, volume and Kidera factor 4. Reads reprocessed by TCRdb are summarized as one entry per CDR3 protein sequence, and DNA is absent. The V and J calls follow TCRdb's processing rather than the paper's. For this sample, the table gives some 67,000 distinct CDR3 sequences. Of the sample, approximately 1.5% falls within the top ten clones.

For each CD8+ T cell subset, flow sorting was done in triplicate, and under 350,000 cells per subset went directly into RLT lysis buffer. To exclude memory contaminants, naive CD8+ T cells were stringently defined as CD45RO-CCR7+CD27+CD95-. Standard density gradient centrifugation was used to isolate peripheral blood mononuclear cells from buffy coats. Naive CXCR3-negative and CXCR3-positive CD8+ T cells were flow-sorted using a FACSAria III. Total RNA was extracted from sorted cells with an RNeasy Mini Kit. Material for sequencing was naive CXCR3- CD8+ T cells from blood. Sample cell subset or site, as interpreted from the label and publication: CD45RO-CCR7+CD27+CD95- naive CD8+ T cells lacking CXCR3 (TNR3-). This receptor chain uses TRBV29-1 and TRBJ2-3; without DNA, the TCRdb call of TRBD2 cannot be checked. The TCR was taken from a human donor in good health. Some clones in this sample may be carry-over from other donors' samples. CDR3 sequence: CSANLGGPDTQYF.